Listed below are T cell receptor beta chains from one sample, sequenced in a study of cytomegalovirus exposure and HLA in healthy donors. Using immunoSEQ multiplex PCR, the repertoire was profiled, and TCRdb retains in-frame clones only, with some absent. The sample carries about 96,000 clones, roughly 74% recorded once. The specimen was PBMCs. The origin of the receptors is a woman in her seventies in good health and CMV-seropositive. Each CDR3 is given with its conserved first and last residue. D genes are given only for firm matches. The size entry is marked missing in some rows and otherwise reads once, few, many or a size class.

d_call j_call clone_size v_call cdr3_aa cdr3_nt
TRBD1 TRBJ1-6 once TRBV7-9 CASSSPGGNSPLHF TGTGCCAGCAGCTCACCAGGGGGTAATTCACCCCTCCACTTT
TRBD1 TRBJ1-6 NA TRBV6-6 CASSWTTGEDSPLHF TGTGCCAGCAGTTGGACTACAGGGGAGGATTCACCCCTCCACTTT
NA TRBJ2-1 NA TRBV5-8 CASSSGTQHNNEQFF TGTGCCAGCAGCTCCGGGACACAGCATAACAATGAGCAGTTCTTC
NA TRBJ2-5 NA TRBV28 CASSKRLGGGTKTQYF TGTGCCAGCAGTAAACGACTCGGAGGGGGCACGAAGACCCAGTACTTC
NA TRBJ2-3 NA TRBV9 CASSVAGEFFTDTQYF TGTGCCAGCAGCGTAGCCGGGGAATTTTTTACAGATACGCAGTATTTT
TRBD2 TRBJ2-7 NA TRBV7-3 CASSPSGGTSEQYF TGTGCCAGCAGCCCCTCAGGAGGGACTAGCGAGCAGTACTTC
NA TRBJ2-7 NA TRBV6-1 CASSVEGNLFYEQYF TGTGCCAGCAGTGTGGAGGGGAACCTCTTCTACGAGCAGTACTTC
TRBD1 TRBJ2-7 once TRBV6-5 CASSPGQGAVYEQYF TGTGCCAGCAGCCCGGGACAGGGGGCTGTCTACGAGCAGTACTTC
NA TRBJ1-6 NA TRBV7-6 CASSGTGNSPLHF TGTGCCAGCAGCGGCACGGGGAATTCACCCCTCCACTTT
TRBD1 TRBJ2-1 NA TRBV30 CAWSPIGDRQFF TGTGCCTGGAGCCCTATTGGGGACAGGCAGTTCTTC
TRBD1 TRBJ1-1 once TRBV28 CASSPRTGTLNTEAFF TGTGCCAGCAGTCCACGGACAGGGACGTTGAACACTGAAGCTTTCTTT
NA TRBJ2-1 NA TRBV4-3 CASSQVGPPSYNEQFF TGCGCCAGCAGCCAGGTTGGGCCGCCCTCGTACAATGAGCAGTTCTTC
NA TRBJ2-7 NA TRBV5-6 CASSLGGPSYEQYF TGTGCCAGCAGCCTCGGGGGACCTTCCTACGAGCAGTACTTC
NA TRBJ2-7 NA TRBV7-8 CASSRGLSYEQYF TGTGCCAGCAGCCGCGGACTTTCCTACGAGCAGTACTTC
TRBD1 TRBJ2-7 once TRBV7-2 CASSWGTGEWNEQYF TGTGCCAGCAGCTGGGGGACAGGGGAATGGAACGAGCAGTACTTC
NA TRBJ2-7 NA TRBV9 CASSFRDTAYEQYF TGTGCCAGCAGCTTCCGAGACACAGCCTACGAGCAGTACTTC
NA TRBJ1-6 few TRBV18 CASSPRPAEDSPLHF TGTGCCAGCTCACCACGGCCAGCTGAGGATTCACCCCTCCACTTT
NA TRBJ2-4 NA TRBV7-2 CASSPPGTKNIQYF TGTGCCAGCAGCCCTCCGGGAACAAAAAACATTCAGTACTTC
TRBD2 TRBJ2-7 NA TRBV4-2 CASSQGGLAGLYEQYF TGTGCCAGCAGCCAGGGTGGACTAGCGGGCCTATACGAGCAGTACTTC
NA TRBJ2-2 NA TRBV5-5 CASKVSSGRTTGELFF TGTGCCAGCAAGGTTTCGAGCGGGCGCACCACCGGGGAGCTGTTTTTT
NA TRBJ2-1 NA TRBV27 CASRRASYNEQFF TGTGCCAGCAGGCGGGCCTCCTACAATGAGCAGTTCTTC
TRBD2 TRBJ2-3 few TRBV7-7 CASSLGTSGSSDTQYF TGTGCTAGCAGCTTAGGGACTAGCGGGAGTTCGGATACGCAGTATTTT
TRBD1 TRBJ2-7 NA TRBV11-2 CASSFRGQGYEQYF TGTGCCAGCAGCTTCAGGGGACAGGGCTACGAGCAGTACTTC
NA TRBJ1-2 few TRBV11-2 CASRGVSGRWGTNYGYTF TGTGCCAGCAGAGGCGTTAGCGGGAGGTGGGGAACTAACTATGGCTACACCTTC
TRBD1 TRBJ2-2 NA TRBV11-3 CASSRDRGAGELFF TGTGCCAGCAGCCGGGACAGGGGAGCCGGGGAGCTGTTTTTT
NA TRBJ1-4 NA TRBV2 CARGGTTTNEKLFF TGTGCCAGGGGAGGGACCACCACTAATGAAAAACTGTTTTTT
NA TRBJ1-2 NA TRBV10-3 CASRDTANYGYIF TGTGCCAGTCGGGACACAGCTAACTATGGCTACATCTTC
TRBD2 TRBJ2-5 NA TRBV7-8 CASSLRALGSGGGETQYF TGTGCCAGCAGCTTAAGGGCCTTGGGTAGCGGGGGTGGAGAGACCCAGTACTTC
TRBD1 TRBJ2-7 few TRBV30 CAWSAPPVQGTSYEQYF TGTGCCTGGAGTGCCCCACCAGTACAGGGGACGTCCTACGAGCAGTACTTC